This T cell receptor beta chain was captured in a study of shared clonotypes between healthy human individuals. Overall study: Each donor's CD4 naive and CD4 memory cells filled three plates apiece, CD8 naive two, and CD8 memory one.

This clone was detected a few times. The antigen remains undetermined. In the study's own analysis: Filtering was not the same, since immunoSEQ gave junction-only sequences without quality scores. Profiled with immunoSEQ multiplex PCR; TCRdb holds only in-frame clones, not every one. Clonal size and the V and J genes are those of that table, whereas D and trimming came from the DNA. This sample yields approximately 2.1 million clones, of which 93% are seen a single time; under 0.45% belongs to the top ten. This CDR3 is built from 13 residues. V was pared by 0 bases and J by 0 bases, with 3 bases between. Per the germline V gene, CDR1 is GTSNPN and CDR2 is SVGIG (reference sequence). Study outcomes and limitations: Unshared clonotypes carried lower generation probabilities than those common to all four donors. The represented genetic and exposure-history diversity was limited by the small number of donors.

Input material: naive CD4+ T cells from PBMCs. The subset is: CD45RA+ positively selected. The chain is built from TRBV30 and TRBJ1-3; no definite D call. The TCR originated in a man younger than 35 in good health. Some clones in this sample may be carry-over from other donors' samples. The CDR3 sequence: CAWSVTSGNTIYF. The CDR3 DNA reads TGTGCCTGGAGTGTGACCTCTGGAAACACCATATATTTT.